This T cell receptor beta chain was recorded in a study of blood T cell repertoires in COVID-19. Participants were placed into cohorts based on the clinical history they reported. The CDR3 length is 14 residues. Trimming pared 1 base from V and 2 bases from J, leaving 10 bases between. In germline, CDR1 is SGHRS, CDR2 YFSETQ. This table comes from immunoSEQ multiplex PCR, and its TCRdb copy is limited to in-frame clones, with some not included. Seen here are about 200,000 clones, nearly 90% observed once, and the top ten hold around 3.7%. This rearrangement joins TRBV5-1 to TRBJ2-7; tentatively, D is TRBD1 (6 bases). This TCR derives from a woman aged 25 to 39 with acute COVID-19. The material sequenced was PBMCs or T cells enriched from blood (not recorded which). CDR3 coding DNA: TGCGCCAGCAGCTTGACAGGGAGAGCCTACGAGCAGTACTTC. Its protein is CASSLTGRAYEQYF.